The following is a TCR beta chain sequence with its context. Its antigen is as yet unknown. Given a much more abundant clone one base away, this may be a read error. The data are from a study of regulatory T cells in long-lasting Graves disease. Library construction for TCR beta used iRepertoire HTBI primers and Arm-PCR of CDR3 regions. TCRdb reprocessed the multiplex PCR reads with MiXCR, giving one entry per CDR3 protein. The repertoire holds 450,000 to 700,000 distinct CDR3 sequences, with about 13% as singletons. This CDR3 comprises 11 residues. The germline V gene encodes CDR1 SNHLY and CDR2 FYNNEI. The study's findings and limits: Newly diagnosed Graves' patients had higher TCR diversity than persistent ones.

Time point given: newly diagnosed GD, antithyroid drugs for less than 3 months. Scientists built the TCR library using RNA that was extracted from PBMCs. The same data also went into a second study, on T cells in Graves' hyperthyroidism and ophthalmopathy.

The TCR originated in a man aged 25-40 years with Graves disease. Sequenced material: peripheral blood mononuclear cells (PBMCs), taken at new diagnosis, from a patient treated with antithyroid drugs. The chain employs TRBV2 and TRBJ2-1, with D tentatively TRBD1 or TRBD2 (5 bases each). The last part of the DNA fits TRBJ2-7 better; the J call may be wrong. CDR3 coding DNA: TGTGCCAGCAAGAGGGGATACGAGCAGTACTTC. It encodes CASKRGYEQYF.